Sequencing of this TCR beta chain was carried out in a study of CD8+CD57+ T cells in acquired aplastic anemia. Overall study findings and caveats: There were roughly 28 CD8+ CDR3 sequences that occurred in both patients and controls.

Sequenced patients had shown CD8+CD57+ cell expansion by flow cytometry. Patients were therapy-naive when their blood was sampled. A note on this clonotype: Its antigen remains unidentified.

Genomic DNA served as template for TCR beta VDJ and CDR3 profiling. TCRdb reanalysed the reads using MiXCR and keeps one entry per CDR3 protein. The sample yields more than 150,000 distinct CDR3 sequences, around 50% seen once. J lost 4 bases, V lost 9 bases, and 12 bases had no gene match. The V gene's germline CDR1 is LNHDA and CDR2 SQIVND (reference sequence). This CDR3 is 15 amino acids long. The specimen sequenced was sorted CD4+, CD8+, or CD8+CD57+ T cells (not recorded which) from PBMCs. The TCR sequence derives from a human donor with aplastic anemia. The genes are TRBV19 and TRBJ2-3; 8 positions agree with TRBD2. Here the CDR3 reads CASSPRGGKSDTQYF. CDR3 coding DNA: TGTGCCAGCTCCCCTCGGGGGGGGAAATCAGATACGCAGTATTTT. The full variable domain, with the rest looked up from reference TRBV19 and TRBJ2-3, is DGGITQSPKYLFRKEGQNVTLSCEQNLNHDAMYWYRQDPGQGLRLIYYSQIVNDFQKGDIAEGYSVSREKKESFPLTVTSAQKNPTAFYLCASSPRGGKSDTQYFGPGTRLTVL.